Presented here are 17 T cell receptor beta chains from one specimen sequenced in a study of PD-1 blockade in classical Hodgkin lymphoma. Sequencing was performed with immunoSEQ multiplex PCR; in TCRdb, only in-frame clones are kept and a portion is missing. Counted here are approximately 150,000 clones, around four fifths occurring once; the ten biggest clones make up roughly 10%. No patient escaped relapse after autologous stem cell transplantation, and brentuximab vedotin exposure varied. Specimen: peripheral blood mononuclear cells (PBMCs), collected before the second cycle of nivolumab. The receptor set was obtained from a human donor with classical Hodgkin lymphoma.

The chain carries TRBV27 and TRBJ1-5, with 7 bases lining up with TRBD1. The CDR3 is 14 residues long. Germline CDR1 reads MNHEY; CDR2 reads SMNVEV (reference sequence). The ends lost 3 bases at V and 5 bases at J; junction bases unmatched: 4. The CDR3 here is CASSFQGVYQPQHF. Written as DNA, the CDR3 is TGTGCCAGCAGTTTCCAGGGGGTTTATCAGCCCCAGCATTTT.

V gene TRBV6-5 combines with J gene TRBJ2-2; D remains unclear. V lost 7 bases, J lost 7 bases, and 7 bases lay in between. The germline CDR1 and CDR2 sequences are MNHEY and SVGAGI. The length of the CDR3 is 11 residues. The CDR3 region is CASTNGGELFF. The CDR3 bases are TGTGCCAGCACTAACGGCGGGGAGCTGTTTTTT.

V and J are TRBV6-5 and TRBJ2-2; D not resolved. Looked up from germline, CDR1 is MNHEY and CDR2 is SVGAGI. Trimming removed 0 bases from V and 5 bases from J, with 13 bases in between. This CDR3 region has 16 residues. The CDR3 sequence: CASSYSIVSITGELFF. The CDR3 DNA is TGTGCCAGCAGTTACTCGATAGTGTCGATTACCGGGGAGCTGTTTTTT.

The genes are TRBV4-2 and TRBJ2-3; no firm D call. Trimming left V 1 base short and J 6 bases short, with 17 bases between. The CDR3 has 16 amino acids. Germline CDR1 reads LGHNA; CDR2 reads YNFKEQ. The CDR3 reads CASSQVSSLGEDTQYF. For the CDR3, the DNA is TGTGCCAGCAGCCAAGTTAGCAGTTTAGGTGAGGATACGCAGTATTTT.

This clone was observed at least ten times. The rearrangement joins TRBV6-5 to TRBJ2-3, with a tentative D call TRBD1 (6 bases). The ends were cut back, 5 bases at V and 3 bases at J, with 9 bases in the middle. CDR3 length equals 13 residues. Germline V lookup: CDR1 MNHEY, CDR2 SVGAGI. CDR3: CASSQDSTDTQYF. CDR3 DNA sequence: TGTGCCAGCAGTCAGGACAGTACAGATACGCAGTATTTT.

This chain joins TRBV5-1 and TRBJ1-4; TRBD1 matches 7 bases. Germline-derived CDR1 and CDR2 are SGHRS and YFSETQ. J lost 4 bases, V lost 4 bases, and 4 bases had no gene match. The CDR3 loop spans 14 amino acids. In DNA form, the CDR3 reads TGCGCCAGCAGCCCGACAGGGTTTAATGAAAAACTGTTTTTT. Amino acids: CASSPTGFNEKLFF.

This clone occurred many times. The J gene is TRBJ2-1, the V gene TRBV7-9, with 8 bases lining up with TRBD1. J lost 12 bases, V lost 2 bases, and 12 bases had no gene match. The CDR3 spans 15 residues. In germline, CDR1 is SEHNR, CDR2 FQNEAQ (reference sequence). CDR3 protein: CASSLTGQGLGGQFF. CDR3 nucleotides: TGTGCCAGCAGCTTAACTGGACAGGGCCTGGGGGGGCAGTTCTTC.

This chain links TRBV15 with TRBJ2-7; no definite D call. The CDR3 consists of 14 residues. Germline V gene lookup returns CDR1 LNHNV and CDR2 YYDKDF (reference sequence). Trimming pared 4 bases from V and 0 bases from J, leaving 10 bases between. The CDR3 region is CATSTRDTSYEQYF. The CDR3 bases are TGTGCCACCAGCACTCGAGACACCTCCTACGAGCAGTACTTC.

This clone came up once. The rearrangement uses TRBV28 and TRBJ2-7; the D is unclear. CDR1 and CDR2 from the germline V gene are MDHEN and SYDVKM. The V gene lost 4 bases and the J gene lost 9 bases, with 10 bases spanning the gap. This CDR3 comprises 11 residues. CDR3 residues: CASSSTSGQYF. The CDR3 DNA sequence: TGTGCCAGCAGTTCGACCTCCGGGCAGTACTTC.

V usage is TRBV5-1 and J usage is TRBJ1-3; 8 bases line up with TRBD1. The germline V gene has CDR1 SGHRS and CDR2 YFSETQ. The CDR3 sequence is 15 residues long. The junction had 2 bases not matched to a gene; V was cut back by 3 bases and J by 0 bases. The CDR3: CASSSTGGSGNTIYF. CDR3 bases: TGCGCCAGCAGCTCTACAGGGGGCTCTGGAAACACCATATATTTT.

The chain's CDR3 is CASWPGPPLSGANVLTF. CDR3 sequence (DNA): TGTGCCAGCTGGCCGGGACCTCCGCTCTCTGGGGCCAACGTCCTGACTTTC. The chain is built from TRBV14 and TRBJ2-6; possibly TRBD1 or TRBD2 for D (5 bases each). The V gene lost 8 bases and the J gene lost 0 bases, with 17 bases spanning the gap. Germline loops: CDR1 SGHDN, CDR2 FVKESK. This CDR3 has 17 amino acids. Variable domain in full (rest from reference TRBV14 and TRBJ2-6): EAGVTQFPSHSVIEKGQTVTLRCDPISGHDNLYWYRRVMGKEIKFLLHFVKESKQDESGMPNNRFLAERTGGTYSTLKVQPAELEDSGVYFCASWPGPPLSGANVLTFGAGSRLTVL.

The chain combines TRBV11-1 with TRBJ2-3; no reliable D call. CDR1 is SGHAT and CDR2 is FQDESV in the germline V gene (reference sequence). CDR3 size: 12 residues. V lost 4 bases, J lost 5 bases, and 7 bases lay in between. CDR3 nucleotide sequence: TGTGCCAGCAGCTCGCTCGGAGATACGCAGTATTTT. It translates to CASSSLGDTQYF. The entire variable domain, with the rest obtained from reference TRBV11-1 and TRBJ2-3, is as follows: EAEVAQSPRYKITEKSQAVAFWCDPISGHATLYWYRQILGQGPELLVQFQDESVVDDSQLPKDRFSAERLKGVDSTLKIQPAELGDSAMYLCASSSLGDTQYFGPGTRLTVL.

This clone has a handful of counts. The chain is built from TRBV2 and TRBJ2-5; 10 bases agree with TRBD2. There are 16 residues in the CDR3. With 1 base clipped from V and 5 bases from J, the junction kept 7 bases outside the gene matches. Per the germline V gene, CDR1 is SNHLY and CDR2 is FYNNEI. The CDR3, as DNA: TGTGCCAGCAGTGAAGACAGCGGGAGGGCCGGTGAGACCCAGTACTTC. This codes for CASSEDSGRAGETQYF. Full variable domain (remainder filled in from reference TRBV2 and TRBJ2-5): EPEVTQTPSHQVTQMGQEVILRCVPISNHLYFYWYRQILGQKVEFLVSFYNNEISEKSEIFDDQFSVERPDGSNFTLKIRSTKLEDSAMYFCASSEDSGRAGETQYFGPGTRLLVL.

The chain has TRBV7-3 and TRBJ2-2; possibly TRBD2 for D (7 bases). The CDR3 covers 15 residues. V shed 3 bases and J shed 4 bases, with 12 bases lying between them. CDR1 is SGHTA and CDR2 is FQGTGA in the germline V gene. The CDR3 coding sequence is TGTGCCAGCAGCTTCGTGGGGGGGCCCACCGGGGAGCTGTTTTTT. This codes for CASSFVGGPTGELFF.

Comments on this clone: Different DNA sequences within this sample yield the same CDR3. This sequence joins TRBV2 and TRBJ2-3; D call uncertain. Looked up from germline, CDR1 is SNHLY and CDR2 is FYNNEI. V lost 2 bases and J 2 bases, leaving 8 bases between the germline ends. The CDR3 length is 14 residues. The CDR3 here is CASSESQITDTQYF. The CDR3 nucleotides are TGTGCCAGCAGTGAATCGCAAATCACAGATACGCAGTATTTT.

This chain joins TRBV29-1 and TRBJ1-1; no clear D. CDR1 is SQVTM and CDR2 is ANQGSEA in the germline V gene. V was clipped by 4 bases and J by 1 base, with 7 bases between them. The CDR3 runs to 12 residues. The CDR3 DNA follows: TGCAGCGTTGGACACCCGAACACTGAAGCTTTCTTT. Amino acid sequence: CSVGHPNTEAFF. Using reference TRBV29-1 and TRBJ1-1 for the parts outside the CDR3, the full variable domain is SAVISQKPSRDICQRGTSLTIQCQVDSQVTMMFWYRQQPGQSLTLIATANQGSEATYESGFVIDKFPISRPNLTFSTLTVSNMSPEDSSIYLCSVGHPNTEAFFGQGTRLTVV.

This clone was observed a single time. This chain links TRBV7-2 with TRBJ1-4; D call uncertain. The CDR3 spans 17 residues. In germline, CDR1 is SGHTA, CDR2 FQGNSA. Between the trimmed V and J ends, which lost 1 base and 0 bases, there was a span of 12 bases. The CDR3 loop is CASSLGWGSATNEKLFF. For the CDR3, the DNA is TGTGCCAGCAGCTTAGGGTGGGGTAGTGCAACTAATGAAAAACTGTTTTTT.